The 18 T cell receptor beta chains listed next were all sequenced from one sample in a study of blood T cell repertoires in COVID-19. The data were produced by immunoSEQ multiplex PCR, yet TCRdb's version contains in-frame clones alone and is incomplete. The sample includes 350,000 to 450,000 clones, about 85% seen only once; the top ten take 3% to 4.5%. Sequenced input: peripheral blood. These receptors were collected from a woman between 18 and 29 years old with acute or convalescent COVID-19.

The V gene is TRBV12-3 or TRBV12-4, the J gene TRBJ1-2; D is perhaps TRBD1 (5 bases). The CDR3 consists of 13 residues. Between the trimmed V and J ends, which lost 6 bases and 0 bases, there was a span of 8 bases. CDR3 amino acids: CASRDTTNYGYTF. CDR3 sequence (DNA): TGTGCCAGCAGGGACACCACTAACTATGGCTACACCTTC.

The chain recombines TRBV5-6 with TRBJ2-2, with TRBD1 as a possible D gene (5 bases). V was pared by 6 bases and J by 3 bases, with 12 bases between. The CDR3 runs 14 residues. Per germline, CDR1 SGHDT and CDR2 YYEEEE. Here the CDR3 reads CASTPDTHTGELFF. DNA of the CDR3: TGTGCCAGCACCCCGGACACCCACACCGGGGAGCTGTTTTTT.

Points on this clone: Different DNA sequences within this sample yield the same CDR3. The rearrangement uses TRBV11-2 and TRBJ1-1, with TRBD1 matching 8 bases. Germline assignment: CDR1 SGHAT and CDR2 FQNNGV. The CDR3 covers 13 residues. The ends lost 4 bases at V and 8 bases at J; junction bases unmatched: 6. The CDR3 reads CASSSDRGVEAFF. The CDR3 DNA reads TGTGCCAGCAGCTCCGACAGGGGAGTGGAAGCTTTCTTT.

This clone was detected only once. The gene calls are TRBV6-4 and TRBJ2-7, with D uncertain. The CDR3 is made up of 12 amino acids. The V gene lost 6 bases and the J gene lost 5 bases, with 11 bases spanning the gap. Germline V gives CDR1 MRHNA, CDR2 SNTAGT. The DNA of the CDR3 is TGTGCCAGCAGCCGACAAACTCACGAGCAGTACTTC. Protein sequence: CASSRQTHEQYF.

This clone has a handful of counts. This chain connects TRBV18 to TRBJ1-2, with 7 bases that match TRBD1. The junction had 6 bases not matched to a gene; V was cut back by 3 bases and J by 8 bases. The CDR3 contains 13 residues. Germline CDR1 and CDR2: KGHSH and LQKENI. CDR3 DNA: TGTGCCAGCTCACCTAACAGGGGTGAGGGCTACACCTTC. The encoded protein is CASSPNRGEGYTF.

This chain connects TRBV4-1 to TRBJ2-1; D perhaps matches TRBD1 (6 bases). Germline V gene lookup returns CDR1 MGHRA and CDR2 YSYEKL. V lost 2 bases to trimming and J lost 5 bases, with 13 bases between them. This CDR3 comprises 15 residues. This CDR3 is CASSQPSGQNNEQFF. CDR3 coding DNA: TGCGCCAGCAGCCAACCAAGCGGACAGAACAATGAGCAGTTCTTC.

The genes are TRBV11-2 and TRBJ2-7, with D perhaps matching TRBD1 (6 bases). The CDR3 is made up of 15 amino acids. V was cut by 5 bases and J by 2 bases, with 16 bases left in between. Germline assignment: CDR1 SGHAT and CDR2 FQNNGV. The CDR3 region has the DNA TGTGCCAGCAGCCATGTGGACAGCCTACCCTACGAGCAGTACTTC. It translates to CASSHVDSLPYEQYF.

The chain combines TRBV5-6 with TRBJ2-3; 11 bases agree with TRBD2. Trimming at V came to 3 bases and at J to 1 base, leaving 4 bases not matched to a gene. In germline, CDR1 is SGHDT, CDR2 YYEEEE. This CDR3 is 16 amino acids long. CDR3 residues: CASSSPGLAGTDTQYF. In nucleotides, the CDR3 is TGTGCCAGCAGCTCTCCGGGACTAGCGGGCACAGATACGCAGTATTTT.

The sample holds a few counts of this clone. This chain uses TRBV5-8 with TRBJ2-1; a weak D match, TRBD1 (5 bases). Trimming removed 0 bases at V and 9 bases at J, with 13 bases between. Germline values: CDR1 SGHTS, CDR2 YDEGEE. The CDR3 consists of 14 residues. The CDR3 DNA follows: TGTGCCAGCAGCTTGGGGGGCCTTCGAGTTGAGCAGTTCTTC. This translates into CASSLGGLRVEQFF. Using reference TRBV5-8 and TRBJ2-1 for the parts outside the CDR3, the full variable domain is EAGVTQSPTHLIKTRGQQATLRCSPISGHTSVYWYQQALGLGLQFLLWYDEGEERNRGNFPPRFSGRQFPNYSSELNVNALELEDSALYLCASSLGGLRVEQFFGPGTRLTVL.

This chain joins TRBV28 and TRBJ2-7, with 9 positions matching TRBD1. CDR1 is MDHEN, CDR2 SYDVKM, per germline. This CDR3 is built from 15 residues. J lost 3 bases, V lost 5 bases, and 8 bases had no gene match. The CDR3 DNA is TGTGCCAGCAGTGACCCGGGACAGGGTTTCTACGAGCAGTACTTC. It encodes CASSDPGQGFYEQYF. Using reference TRBV28 and TRBJ2-7 for the parts outside the CDR3, the full variable domain is DVKVTQSSRYLVKRTGEKVFLECVQDMDHENMFWYRQDPGLGLRLIYFSYDVKMKEKGDIPEGYSVSREKKERFSLILESASTNQTSMYLCASSDPGQGFYEQYFGPGTRLTVT.

This chain joins TRBV28 and TRBJ1-2, with D maybe TRBD1 (6 bases). Trimming pared 2 bases from V and 5 bases from J, leaving 9 bases between. Germline CDR1 MDHEN, CDR2 SYDVKM. CDR3 length: 13 amino acids. In nucleotides, the CDR3 is TGTGCCAGCAGTTTAGACCAGGGGTATGGCTACACCTTC. This translates into CASSLDQGYGYTF.

This sequence joins TRBV7-3 and TRBJ1-2; D is ambiguous. This CDR3 has 11 amino acids. V gave up 5 bases and J gave up 7 bases, with 8 bases separating them. From germline, CDR1 is SGHTA and CDR2 FQGTGA. CDR3 in DNA: TGTGCCAGCAGCGAGGGTCGTGGCTACACCTTC. It encodes CASSEGRGYTF.

The rearrangement links TRBV10-1 to TRBJ1-1, with D perhaps TRBD1 (5 bases). The V and J ends lost 0 bases and 6 bases respectively, with 14 bases between them. The germline V gene encodes CDR1 WNHNN and CDR2 SYGVQD (reference sequence). This CDR3 is built from 15 residues. The CDR3 here is CASSESRTGGAEAFF. CDR3 in DNA: TGCGCCAGCAGTGAGTCGAGAACGGGGGGTGCTGAAGCTTTCTTT.

The J gene is TRBJ1-2, the V gene TRBV2; D gene unclear. The CDR3 consists of 15 residues. V was clipped by 1 base and J by 8 bases, with 17 bases between them. Per germline, CDR1 SNHLY and CDR2 FYNNEI. In DNA, the CDR3 is TGTGCCAGCAGTGAAGGGCGTTCAGGATCTGGCGGCTACACCTTC. The encoded protein is CASSEGRSGSGGYTF. Supplemented by reference TRBV2 and TRBJ1-2, the full variable domain reads EPEVTQTPSHQVTQMGQEVILRCVPISNHLYFYWYRQILGQKVEFLVSFYNNEISEKSEIFDDQFSVERPDGSNFTLKIRSTKLEDSAMYFCASSEGRSGSGGYTFGSGTRLTVV.

The chain has TRBV3-1 (or the pseudogene TRBV3-2) and TRBJ1-5; TRBD1 is a possible D gene (5 bases). The V end was cut by 0 bases, the J end by 7 bases, with 7 bases between. This CDR3 has 13 amino acids. The V gene's germline CDR1 is LGHDT and CDR2 YNNKEL (reference sequence). CDR3 residues: CASSQDRVQPQHF. The DNA of the CDR3 is TGTGCCAGCAGCCAAGACAGGGTCCAGCCCCAGCATTTT.

In DNA, the CDR3 is TGCGCCAGCAGCCAAGCTAACCCTTCGGAGGGAACCTACGAGCAGTACTTC. Its translation is CASSQANPSEGTYEQYF. V usage is TRBV4-1 and J usage is TRBJ2-7, with D perhaps matching TRBD2 (6 bases). The CDR3 is 17 amino acids. Between the trimmed V and J ends, which lost 1 base and 2 bases, there was a span of 18 bases. Germline loops: CDR1 MGHRA, CDR2 YSYEKL.

This chain connects TRBV5-1 to TRBJ1-6; possibly TRBD1 for D (5 bases). The CDR3 is made up of 15 amino acids. V was clipped by 4 bases and J by 3 bases, with 11 bases between them. CDR1 and CDR2 (germline): SGHRS, YFSETQ. CDR3 coding DNA: TGCGCCAGCAGCATGGCGACAGTCTATAATTCACCCCTCCACTTT. Translated: CASSMATVYNSPLHF. Complete variable domain (other parts from reference TRBV5-1 and TRBJ1-6): KAGVTQTPRYLIKTRGQQVTLSCSPISGHRSVSWYQQTPGQGLQFLFEYFSETQRNKGNFPGRFSGRQFSNSRSEMNVSTLELGDSALYLCASSMATVYNSPLHFGNGTRLTVT.

V is TRBV14 and J is TRBJ1-6; 7 bases align to TRBD1. CDR1 and CDR2 from the germline V gene are SGHDN and FVKESK. V lost 0 bases and J lost 6; bases outside the gene matches: 2. The CDR3 sequence is 15 residues long. The CDR3 spells CASSQDGTANSPLHF. The CDR3 nucleotides read TGTGCCAGCAGCCAAGATGGGACAGCTAATTCACCCCTCCACTTT.